The clone carrying this TCR beta chain was observed at least ten times. TCRdb re-analysed the RT-PCR reads in MiXCR, keeping a single row per CDR3 protein. This table has 650,000 to 800,000 distinct CDR3 sequences, 14% appearing once. This CDR3 has 15 amino acids. V was pared by 6 bases and J by 3 bases, with 6 bases of the junction left unmatched. Germline V gene data show CDR1 as KGHSH and CDR2 as LQKENI. The TCR originated in a female donor in good health, serving as a healthy control. V and J are TRBV18 and TRBJ2-3, with 10 bases fitting TRBD2. Sequenced input: memory CD4+ T cells from blood. This chain's CDR3 is CASSPLTSGTDTQYF. CDR3 DNA: TGTGCCAGCTCCCCTCTGACTAGCGGGACAGATACGCAGTATTTT.